One sample yielded the 24 T cell receptor beta chains listed below, sequenced in a study of CD8 T cells in ankylosing spondylitis. One entry per CDR3 protein, called by TCRdb with MiXCR from the 5' RACE reads. The table includes around 330,000 distinct CDR3 sequences, about 9.9% detected once. The sample comprised blood, either unsorted or a sorted T cell fraction (not recorded which). The source of these receptors is a female donor with ankylosing spondylitis or in good health (not recorded which).

The V gene is TRBV10-3, the J gene TRBJ2-3, with unresolved D. Trimming removed 6 bases from V and 0 bases from J, with 16 bases in between. CDR3 length equals 16 residues. CDR1 and CDR2 from the germline V gene are ENHRY and SYGVKD. DNA of the CDR3: TGTGCCATCAGGGAAGGGAAGGTCATCAGCACAGATACGCAGTATTTT. This codes for CAIREGKVISTDTQYF.

This clonotype occurred many times. The chain joins TRBV7-8 to TRBJ1-4, with 9 positions matching TRBD1. V lost 5 bases and J lost 8; bases outside the gene matches: 6. The length of the CDR3 is 14 residues. The germline CDR1 and CDR2 sequences are SGHVS and FQNEAQ. CDR3: CASSPGTGKEKLFF. The CDR3 bases are TGTGCCAGCAGCCCCGGGACAGGGAAGGAAAAACTGTTTTTT.

This clonotype was found many times. The V and J genes are TRBV7-2 and TRBJ1-5; D is uncertain. Germline values: CDR1 SGHTA, CDR2 FQGNSA. V was clipped by 5 bases and J by 7 bases, with 12 bases between them. CDR3 length: 13 amino acids. The CDR3 protein is CASSTEFEQPQHF. CDR3 coding DNA: TGTGCCAGCAGCACAGAGTTTGAACAGCCCCAGCATTTT.

This chain links TRBV29-1 with TRBJ1-2; TRBD1 might be the D (6 bases). The germline V gene encodes CDR1 SQVTM and CDR2 ANQGSEA. The CDR3 length is 14 residues. Trimming shortened V by 4 bases and J by 10 bases, and 22 bases separated the two germline ends. CDR3 nucleotides: TGCAGCGTTGGTTTTTCTATAGGACAGCGAGACTACACCTTC. Amino acid sequence: CSVGFSIGQRDYTF.

This clonotype has ten or more counts. This chain joins TRBV7-8 and TRBJ2-1; D perhaps matches TRBD2 (5 bases). This CDR3 spans 15 amino acids. Germline-derived CDR1 and CDR2 are SGHVS and FQNEAQ. The ends were cut back, 4 bases at V and 2 bases at J, with 12 bases in the middle. The CDR3 coding sequence is TGTGCCAGCAGCTCCCGGAGACTAACCTACAATGAGCAGTTCTTC. It specifies CASSSRRLTYNEQFF. The full variable domain, rest sourced from reference TRBV7-8 and TRBJ2-1, is GAGVSQSPRYKVAKRGQDVALRCDPISGHVSLFWYQQALGQGPEFLTYFQNEAQLDKSGLPSDRFFAERPEGSVSTLKIQRTQQEDSAVYLCASSSRRLTYNEQFFGPGTRLTVL.

This clonotype has just a few counts. The CDR3 spells CASSLVGTFDEQYF. The CDR3 coding sequence is TGCGCCAGCAGCTTGGTAGGGACATTCGACGAGCAGTACTTC. V is TRBV5-1 and J is TRBJ2-7; maybe TRBD1 (6 bases). The CDR3 contains 14 residues. Trimming stripped 0 bases from V and 5 bases from J, with 12 bases between. From germline, CDR1 is SGHRS and CDR2 YFSETQ.

This clonotype was picked up many times. The chain combines TRBV21-1 with TRBJ2-1; TRBD2 reflects the table's D call only, with no check against the DNA. TRBV21-1 has pseudogene status. The length of the CDR3 is 16 residues. The CDR3 protein is CASSHIAGDSYNEQFF. CDR3 nucleotides: TGTGCCAGCAGTCATATAGCGGGAGACTCCTACAATGAGCAGTTCTTC.

This clonotype was seen a few times. V usage is TRBV28 and J usage is TRBJ2-7, with D tentatively TRBD2 (5 bases). V lost 6 bases to trimming and J lost 2 bases, with 8 bases between them. The CDR3 sequence is 12 residues long. Per the germline V gene, CDR1 is MDHEN and CDR2 is SYDVKM. The CDR3 sequence: CASRDWAYEQYF. The CDR3 DNA reads TGTGCCAGCAGGGACTGGGCCTACGAGCAGTACTTC.

This clonotype was counted many times. The chain recombines TRBV20-1 with TRBJ2-4; possibly TRBD1 for D (5 bases). This CDR3 comprises 12 residues. The V end was cut by 3 bases, the J end by 5 bases, with 8 bases between. Germline V gene sequence: CDR1 DFQATT, CDR2 SNEGSKA (reference sequence). CDR3 in amino acids: CSARGPENIQYF. In nucleotides, the CDR3 is TGCAGTGCTAGGGGGCCGGAAAACATTCAGTACTTC.

This clonotype was seen a few times. The chain employs TRBV10-2 and TRBJ2-3; 7 bases match TRBD2. CDR1 is WSHSY and CDR2 is SAAADI in the germline V gene. The CDR3 has 16 residues. V gave up 0 bases and J gave up 4 bases; unmatched junction bases: 7. CDR3 loop: CASSESVREMADTQYF. The CDR3 DNA is TGCGCCAGCAGTGAGTCAGTGCGGGAGATGGCAGATACGCAGTATTTT.

This clonotype was counted between two and nine times. This chain links TRBV7-2 with TRBJ2-4, with D possibly being TRBD2 (6 bases). Deletions cut 5 bases from V and 0 bases from J, with 17 bases between. Germline CDR1 reads SGHTA; CDR2 reads FQGNSA. The CDR3 spans 17 residues. The CDR3 reads CASSLQGPRGAKNIQYF. CDR3 nucleotide sequence: TGTGCCAGCAGCCTTCAGGGCCCGCGGGGAGCCAAAAACATTCAGTACTTC.

At least ten counts were recorded for this clonotype. This CDR3 is CASSWEVGRALDTQYF. The CDR3 bases are TGTGCCAGCAGTTGGGAAGTCGGGAGGGCCTTGGATACGCAGTATTTT. The chain employs TRBV6-2 or TRBV6-3 and TRBJ2-3; 8 bases are shared with TRBD2. The ends lost 4 bases at V and 6 bases at J; junction bases unmatched: 12. The CDR3 extends over 16 amino acids. Germline assignment: CDR1 MNHEY and CDR2 SVGEGT.

There are many counts of this clonotype. The chain recombines TRBV5-1 with TRBJ2-3, with 7 bases aligning to TRBD1. CDR1 SGHRS and CDR2 YFSETQ come from the germline V gene. CDR3 length: 14 residues. V was pared by 0 bases and J by 6 bases, with 4 bases of the junction left unmatched. CDR3 region: CASSLEQGLDTQYF. DNA for the CDR3: TGCGCCAGCAGCTTGGAACAGGGGCTCGATACGCAGTATTTT.

This clonotype was counted many times. The J gene is TRBJ2-1, the V gene TRBV20-1, with TRBD2 identical over 7 bases. The CDR3 has 15 amino acids. The germline V gene has CDR1 DFQATT and CDR2 SNEGSKA (reference sequence). Trimming at V came to 4 bases and at J to 0 bases, leaving 6 bases not matched to a gene. The CDR3 DNA reads TGCAGTGCTAAACCAGCGGGGCTCTCCTACAATGAGCAGTTCTTC. It specifies CSAKPAGLSYNEQFF.

This clonotype turned up a few times. The chain joins TRBV11-2 to TRBJ2-1, with 8 bases identical to TRBD2. CDR3 size: 15 residues. With 8 bases clipped from V and 8 bases from J, the junction kept 14 bases outside the gene matches. The germline CDR1 and CDR2 sequences are SGHAT and FQNNGV. CDR3 in amino acids: CASGIGVAGIYEQFF. CDR3 DNA: TGTGCCAGCGGAATAGGGGTAGCGGGGATCTATGAGCAGTTCTTC.

This clonotype was observed many times. The genes are TRBV20-1 and TRBJ2-3, with D tentatively TRBD2 (5 bases). V gave up 3 bases and J gave up 2 bases, with 18 bases separating them. This CDR3 spans 16 amino acids. Germline V gene lookup returns CDR1 DFQATT and CDR2 SNEGSKA (reference sequence). CDR3 DNA: TGCAGTGCTAGCCCCGTCCCCGACGGGGACACAGATACGCAGTATTTT. Encoded protein: CSASPVPDGDTDTQYF.

This clonotype was seen many times. This chain links TRBV12-3 or TRBV12-4 with TRBJ2-4, with D unclear. V was pared by 5 bases and J by 15 bases, with 20 bases between. The CDR3 contains 13 residues. CDR3 protein: CASSLSGPSNLYF. CDR3 nucleotides: TGTGCCAGCAGTCTCTCTGGACCCTCTAACTTGTACTTC.

This clonotype was seen a handful of times. The chain uses TRBV15 and TRBJ2-3; D unresolved. The V and J ends lost 0 bases and 3 bases respectively, with 7 bases between them. The CDR3 has 14 residues. CDR1 and CDR2 (germline): LNHNV, YYDKDF (reference sequence). The DNA of the CDR3 is TGTGCCACCAGCAGAGATTTGGATACAGATACGCAGTATTTT. This sequence encodes CATSRDLDTDTQYF.

V is TRBV12-3 or TRBV12-4 and J is TRBJ1-6; D call uncertain. This CDR3 region has 14 residues. V dropped 0 bases and J dropped 10 bases, with 10 bases sitting between them. CDR3 nucleotide sequence: TGTGCCAGCAGTTTAGCCGGGATTCGATCACCCCTCCACTTT. It is translated as CASSLAGIRSPLHF.

This clonotype was counted only a few times. V is TRBV6-1 and J is TRBJ2-7; D unclear. The CDR3 is 14 residues long. The germline V gene has CDR1 MNHNS and CDR2 SASEGT. V lost 4 bases to trimming and J lost 0 bases, with 10 bases between them. This CDR3 reads CASSGHTLSYEQYF. The DNA of the CDR3 is TGTGCCAGCAGTGGTCACACCCTCTCCTACGAGCAGTACTTC.

This clonotype came up a few times. J is TRBJ2-1 and V is TRBV5-5; tentative D call: TRBD1 (7 bases). The CDR3 consists of 17 residues. Trimming shortened V by 4 bases and J by 3 bases, and 20 bases separated the two germline ends. Germline CDR1 SGHKS, CDR2 YYEKEE (reference sequence). Here the CDR3 DNA reads TGTGCCAGCAGCGCTGGCGGGACAGAACGTCGCTACAATGAGCAGTTCTTC. It translates to CASSAGGTERRYNEQFF.

This clonotype was counted ten times or more. The V and J genes are TRBV27 and TRBJ2-1; TRBD2 matches at 11 bases. Germline values: CDR1 MNHEY, CDR2 SMNVEV (reference sequence). Unmatched junction bases numbered 14, after V lost 5 bases and J lost 5 bases. The CDR3 is 18 amino acids. The CDR3 DNA is TGTGCCAGCAGTGTGACTAGCGGGAAGCTTCGGGCCGACAATGAGCAGTTCTTC. It specifies CASSVTSGKLRADNEQFF.

This clonotype was picked up many times. The chain uses TRBV4-2 and TRBJ2-3; the D gene is possibly TRBD2 (6 bases). The CDR3 has 13 residues. V was trimmed by 8 bases and J by 0 bases, leaving 9 bases between them. Germline CDR1 reads LGHNA; CDR2 reads YNFKEQ. CDR3 nucleotide sequence: TGTGCCAGCGGCGGGGACAGCACAGATACGCAGTATTTT. Translation gives CASGGDSTDTQYF.

This clonotype was counted many times. The genes are TRBV5-1 and TRBJ2-4; unclear D gene. Germline loops: CDR1 SGHRS, CDR2 YFSETQ. This CDR3 contains 16 residues. Trimming stripped 1 base from V and 4 bases from J, with 15 bases between. CDR3 bases: TGCGCCAGCAGCTTGTCTACGTTCCAGACGAAAAACATTCAGTACTTC. It specifies CASSLSTFQTKNIQYF. Together with reference TRBV5-1 and TRBJ2-4, the CDR3 gives the full variable domain: KAGVTQTPRYLIKTRGQQVTLSCSPISGHRSVSWYQQTPGQGLQFLFEYFSETQRNKGNFPGRFSGRQFSNSRSEMNVSTLELGDSALYLCASSLSTFQTKNIQYFGAGTRLSVL.